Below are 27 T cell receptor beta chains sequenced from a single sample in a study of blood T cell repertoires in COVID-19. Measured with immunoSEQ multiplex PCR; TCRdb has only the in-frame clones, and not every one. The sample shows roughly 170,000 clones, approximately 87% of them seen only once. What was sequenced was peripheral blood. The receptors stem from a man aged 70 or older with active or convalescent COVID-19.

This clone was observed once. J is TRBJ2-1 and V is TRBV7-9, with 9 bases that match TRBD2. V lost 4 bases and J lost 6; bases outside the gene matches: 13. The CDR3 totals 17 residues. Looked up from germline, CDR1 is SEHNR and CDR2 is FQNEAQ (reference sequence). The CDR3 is CASSSLSGGGRANEQFF. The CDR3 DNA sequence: TGTGCCAGCAGCTCCCTCAGTGGTGGCGGGAGGGCCAATGAGCAGTTCTTC.

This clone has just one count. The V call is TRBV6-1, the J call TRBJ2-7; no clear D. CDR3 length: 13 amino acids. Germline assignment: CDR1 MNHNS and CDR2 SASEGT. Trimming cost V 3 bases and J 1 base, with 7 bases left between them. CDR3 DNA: TGTGCCAGCAGTGACACTGATTCCTACGAGCAGTACTTC. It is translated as CASSDTDSYEQYF.

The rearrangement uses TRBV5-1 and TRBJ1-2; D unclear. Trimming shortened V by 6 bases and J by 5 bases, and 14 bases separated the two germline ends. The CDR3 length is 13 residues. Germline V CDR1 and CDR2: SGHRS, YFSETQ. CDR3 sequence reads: CASKQQAEYGYTF. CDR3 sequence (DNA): TGCGCCAGCAAACAGCAGGCCGAATATGGCTACACCTTC.

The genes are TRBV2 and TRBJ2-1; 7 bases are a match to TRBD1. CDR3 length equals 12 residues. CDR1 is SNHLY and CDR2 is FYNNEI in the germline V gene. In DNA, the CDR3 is TGTAACGTCTGGGACAGCTACAATGAGCAGTTCTTC. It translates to CNVWDSYNEQFF.

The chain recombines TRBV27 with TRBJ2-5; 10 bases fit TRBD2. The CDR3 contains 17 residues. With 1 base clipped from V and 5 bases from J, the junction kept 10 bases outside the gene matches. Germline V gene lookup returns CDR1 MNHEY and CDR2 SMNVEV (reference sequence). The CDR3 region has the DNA TGTGCCAGCAGTTTATTAGAAGCGGGAGGGCCGGGCGAGACCCAGTACTTC. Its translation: CASSLLEAGGPGETQYF.

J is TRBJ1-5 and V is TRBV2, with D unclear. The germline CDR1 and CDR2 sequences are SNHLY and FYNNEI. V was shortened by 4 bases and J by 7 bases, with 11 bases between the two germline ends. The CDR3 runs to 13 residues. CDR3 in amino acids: CASSAEGTQPQHF. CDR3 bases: TGTGCCAGCAGTGCGGAGGGCACCCAGCCCCAGCATTTT. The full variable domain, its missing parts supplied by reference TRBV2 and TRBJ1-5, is EPEVTQTPSHQVTQMGQEVILRCVPISNHLYFYWYRQILGQKVEFLVSFYNNEISEKSEIFDDQFSVERPDGSNFTLKIRSTKLEDSAMYFCASSAEGTQPQHFGDGTRLSIL.

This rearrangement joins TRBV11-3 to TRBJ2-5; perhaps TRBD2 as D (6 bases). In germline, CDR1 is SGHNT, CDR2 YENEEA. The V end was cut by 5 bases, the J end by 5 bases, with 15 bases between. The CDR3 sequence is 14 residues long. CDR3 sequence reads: CASSGGFGSETQYF. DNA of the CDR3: TGTGCCAGCAGCGGAGGGTTCGGTTCGGAGACCCAGTACTTC.

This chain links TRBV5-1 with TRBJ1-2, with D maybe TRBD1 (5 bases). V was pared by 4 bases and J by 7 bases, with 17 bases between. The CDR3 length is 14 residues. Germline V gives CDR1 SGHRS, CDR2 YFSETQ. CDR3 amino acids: CASSTQGIGGGYTF. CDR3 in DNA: TGCGCCAGCAGCACGCAGGGTATCGGTGGTGGCTACACCTTC.

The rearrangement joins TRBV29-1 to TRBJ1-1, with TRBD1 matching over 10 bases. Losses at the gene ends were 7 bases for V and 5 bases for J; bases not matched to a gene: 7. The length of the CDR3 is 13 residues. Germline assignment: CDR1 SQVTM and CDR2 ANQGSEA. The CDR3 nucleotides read TGCAGCGCCTCCCGGGACAGGGGTACTGAAGCTTTCTTT. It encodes CSASRDRGTEAFF.

The CDR3 reads CATERTGGRRGYTF. The CDR3 DNA is TGTGCAACAGAACGTACAGGGGGCCGACGCGGCTACACCTTC. The rearrangement links TRBV6-5 to TRBJ1-2, with 9 bases fitting TRBD1. Germline CDR1 MNHEY, CDR2 SVGAGI. CDR3 length equals 14 residues.

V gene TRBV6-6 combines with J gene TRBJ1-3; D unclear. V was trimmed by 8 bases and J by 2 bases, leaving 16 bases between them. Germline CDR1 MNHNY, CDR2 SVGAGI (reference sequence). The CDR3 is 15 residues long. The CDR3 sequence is CASLPAYEPGNTIYF. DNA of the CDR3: TGTGCCAGCCTCCCCGCTTATGAGCCTGGAAACACCATATATTTT.

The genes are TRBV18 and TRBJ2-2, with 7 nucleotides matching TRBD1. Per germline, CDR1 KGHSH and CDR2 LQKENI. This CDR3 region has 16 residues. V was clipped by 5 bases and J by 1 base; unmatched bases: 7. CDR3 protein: CASSTDRAGNTGELFF. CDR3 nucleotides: TGTGCCAGCTCAACCGACAGGGCAGGGAACACCGGGGAGCTGTTTTTT.

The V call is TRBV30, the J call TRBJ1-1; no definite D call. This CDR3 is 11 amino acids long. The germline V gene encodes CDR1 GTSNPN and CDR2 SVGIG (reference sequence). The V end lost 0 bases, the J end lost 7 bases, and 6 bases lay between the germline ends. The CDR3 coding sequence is TGTGCCTGGAGTGTACAAATTGAAGCTTTCTTT. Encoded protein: CAWSVQIEAFF. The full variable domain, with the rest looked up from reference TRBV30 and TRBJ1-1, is SQTIHQWPATLVQPVGSPLSLECTVEGTSNPNLYWYRQAAGRGLQLLFYSVGIGQISSEVPQNLSASRPQDRQFILSSKKLLLSDSGFYLCAWSVQIEAFFGQGTRLTVV.

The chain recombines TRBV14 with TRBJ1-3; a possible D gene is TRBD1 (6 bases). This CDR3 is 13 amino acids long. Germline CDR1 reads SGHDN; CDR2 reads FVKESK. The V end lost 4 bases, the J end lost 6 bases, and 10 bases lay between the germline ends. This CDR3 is CASSLGHLNTIYF. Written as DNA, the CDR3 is TGTGCCAGCAGCCTGGGACATCTAAACACCATATATTTT.

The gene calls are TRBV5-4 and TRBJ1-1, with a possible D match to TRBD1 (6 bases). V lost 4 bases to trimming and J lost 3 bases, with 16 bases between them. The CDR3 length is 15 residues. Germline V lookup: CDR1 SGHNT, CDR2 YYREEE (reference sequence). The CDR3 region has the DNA TGTGCCAGCAGCCTGCGGGGGGCCGGGCACACTGAAGCTTTCTTT. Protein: CASSLRGAGHTEAFF. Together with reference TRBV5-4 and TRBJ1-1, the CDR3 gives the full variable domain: ETGVTQSPTHLIKTRGQQVTLRCSSQSGHNTVSWYQQALGQGPQFIFQYYREEENGRGNFPPRFSGLQFPNYSSELNVNALELDDSALYLCASSLRGAGHTEAFFGQGTRLTVV.

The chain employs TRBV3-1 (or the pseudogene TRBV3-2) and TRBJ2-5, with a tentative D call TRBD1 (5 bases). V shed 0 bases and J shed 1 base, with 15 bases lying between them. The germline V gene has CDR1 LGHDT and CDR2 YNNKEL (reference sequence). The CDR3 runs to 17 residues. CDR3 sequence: CASSQEGALTVQETQYF. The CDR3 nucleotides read TGTGCCAGCAGCCAAGAAGGGGCTTTGACAGTCCAAGAGACCCAGTACTTC.

In DNA, the CDR3 is TGTGCCAGCAGCCCCCAGGCGGGGGACTCGCGGGAGCAGTACTTC. This gives the protein CASSPQAGDSREQYF. The V and J genes are TRBV9 and TRBJ2-7, with TRBD2 identical over 7 bases. Germline V gives CDR1 SGDLS, CDR2 YYNGEE. This CDR3 contains 15 residues. Germline trimming cut 4 bases from V and 7 bases from J; bases unmatched to any gene: 14.

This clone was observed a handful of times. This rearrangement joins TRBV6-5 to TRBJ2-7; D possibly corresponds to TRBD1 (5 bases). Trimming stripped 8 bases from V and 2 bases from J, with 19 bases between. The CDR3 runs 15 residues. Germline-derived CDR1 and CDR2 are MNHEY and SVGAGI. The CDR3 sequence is CASGVAQGSPYEQYF. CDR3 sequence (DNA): TGTGCCAGCGGGGTGGCCCAGGGTTCCCCCTACGAGCAGTACTTC.

In DNA, the CDR3 is TGTGCCAGCAGCTTAGCAGGTCAGGGTTGGAATTCACCCCTCCACTTT. Translating it yields CASSLAGQGWNSPLHF. The rearrangement uses TRBV7-2 and TRBJ1-6, with a possible D match to TRBD1 (5 bases). V lost 0 bases and J 7 bases, leaving 13 bases between the germline ends. This CDR3 comprises 16 residues. In germline, CDR1 is SGHTA, CDR2 FQGNSA.

The CDR3 reads CASSLGPFRPQHF. The CDR3 nucleotides are TGTGCCAGCAGCTTAGGTCCCTTTAGGCCCCAGCATTTT. V and J are TRBV7-2 and TRBJ1-5; unclear D gene. The V gene's germline CDR1 is SGHTA and CDR2 FQGNSA. Trimming cost V 1 base and J 9 bases, with 10 bases left between them. The CDR3 consists of 13 residues.

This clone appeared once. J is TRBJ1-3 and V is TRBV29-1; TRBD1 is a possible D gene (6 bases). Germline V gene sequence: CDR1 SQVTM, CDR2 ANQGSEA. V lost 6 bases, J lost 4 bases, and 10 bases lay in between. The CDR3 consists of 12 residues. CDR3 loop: CSVGTSGNTIYF. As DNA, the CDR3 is TGCAGCGTCGGGACATCCGGAAACACCATATATTTT. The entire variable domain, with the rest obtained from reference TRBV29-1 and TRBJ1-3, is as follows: SAVISQKPSRDICQRGTSLTIQCQVDSQVTMMFWYRQQPGQSLTLIATANQGSEATYESGFVIDKFPISRPNLTFSTLTVSNMSPEDSSIYLCSVGTSGNTIYFGEGSWLTVV.

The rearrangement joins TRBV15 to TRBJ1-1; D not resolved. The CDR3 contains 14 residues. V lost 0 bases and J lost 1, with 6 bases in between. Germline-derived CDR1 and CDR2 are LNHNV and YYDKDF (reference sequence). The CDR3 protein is CATSRDFGNTEAFF. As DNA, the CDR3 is TGTGCCACCAGCAGAGATTTCGGGAACACTGAAGCTTTCTTT. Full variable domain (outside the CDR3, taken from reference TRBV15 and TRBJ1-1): DAMVIQNPRYQVTQFGKPVTLSCSQTLNHNVMYWYQQKSSQAPKLLFHYYDKDFNNEADTPDNFQSRRPNTSFCFLDIRSPGLGDTAMYLCATSRDFGNTEAFFGQGTRLTVV.

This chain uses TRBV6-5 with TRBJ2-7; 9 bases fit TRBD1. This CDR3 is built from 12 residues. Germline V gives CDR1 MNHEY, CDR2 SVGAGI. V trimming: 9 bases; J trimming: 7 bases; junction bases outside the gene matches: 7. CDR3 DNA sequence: TGTGCCAGTCGGACAGGGGCCCGTGAGCAGTACTTC. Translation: CASRTGAREQYF.

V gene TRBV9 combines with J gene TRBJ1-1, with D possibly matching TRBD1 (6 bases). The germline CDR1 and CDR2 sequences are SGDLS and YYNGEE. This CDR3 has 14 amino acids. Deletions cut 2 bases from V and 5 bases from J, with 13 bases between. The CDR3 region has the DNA TGTGCCAGCAGCGTTCAGGACAGTGGAACTGAAGCTTTCTTT. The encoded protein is CASSVQDSGTEAFF.

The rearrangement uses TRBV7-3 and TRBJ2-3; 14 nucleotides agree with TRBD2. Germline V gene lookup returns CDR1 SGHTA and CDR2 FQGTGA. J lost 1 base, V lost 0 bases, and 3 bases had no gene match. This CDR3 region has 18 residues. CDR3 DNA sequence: TGTGCCAGCAGCTTAACGGCGGGACTAGCGGGAGGCACAGATACGCAGTATTTT. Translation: CASSLTAGLAGGTDTQYF.

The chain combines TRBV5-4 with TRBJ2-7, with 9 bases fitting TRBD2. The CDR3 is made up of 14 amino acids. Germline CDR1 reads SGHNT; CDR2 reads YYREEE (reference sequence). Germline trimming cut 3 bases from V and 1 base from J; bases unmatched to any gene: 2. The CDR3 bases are TGTGCCAGCAGCTCGACTAGCGGTTCCTACGAGCAGTACTTC. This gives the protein CASSSTSGSYEQYF.

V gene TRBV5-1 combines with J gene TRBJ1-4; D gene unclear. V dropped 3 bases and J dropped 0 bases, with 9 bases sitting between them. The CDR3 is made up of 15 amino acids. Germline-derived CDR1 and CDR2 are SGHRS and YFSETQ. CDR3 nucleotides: TGCGCCAGCAGCTCCCACTTTGCAACTAATGAAAAACTGTTTTTT. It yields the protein CASSSHFATNEKLFF.